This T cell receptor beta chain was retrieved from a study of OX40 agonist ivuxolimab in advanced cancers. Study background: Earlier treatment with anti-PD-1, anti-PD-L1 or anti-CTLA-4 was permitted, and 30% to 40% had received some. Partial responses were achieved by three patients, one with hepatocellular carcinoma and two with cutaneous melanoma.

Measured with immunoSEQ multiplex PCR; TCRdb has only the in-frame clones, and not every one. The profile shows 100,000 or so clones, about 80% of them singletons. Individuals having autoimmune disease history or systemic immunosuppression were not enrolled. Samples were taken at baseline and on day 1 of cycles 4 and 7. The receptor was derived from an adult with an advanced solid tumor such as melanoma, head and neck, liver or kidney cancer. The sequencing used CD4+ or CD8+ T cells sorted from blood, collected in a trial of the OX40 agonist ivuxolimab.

Here the CDR3 reads CASSQGQEYGYTF. The CDR3 DNA is TGTGCCAGCTCACAAGGACAGGAATATGGCTACACCTTC. The V call is TRBV18, the J call TRBJ1-2; 7 bases match TRBD1. The CDR3 runs 13 residues. V lost 4 bases to trimming and J lost 5 bases; unmatched junction nucleotides: 4. Germline V gene lookup returns CDR1 KGHSH and CDR2 LQKENI.